A selection of T cell receptor beta chains follows, all from one sample in a study of post-analysis software for immune sequencing data. TCRdb called the PCR reads again in MiXCR, with one record for every CDR3 protein. The data contain some 800,000 distinct CDR3 sequences, 46% of them singletons. What was sequenced was blood. These receptors came from a girl between 10 and 17 years old with multiple sclerosis. The CDR3 runs from the conserved cysteine through the conserved F or W. The D gene is left open where the match is weak. Part of the rows lack a size; the others show once, few, many or a class for expanded clones.

length	D	V	size	J	CDR3	DNA
13	-	TRBV6-6	few	TRBJ2-7	CASRPGPGAEQYF	TGTGCCAGCCGCCCCGGACCAGGCGCCGAGCAGTACTTC
13	-	TRBV20-1	-	TRBJ2-7	CSARPRDLYEQYF	TGCAGTGCTAGACCCCGAGACCTCTACGAGCAGTACTTC
16	-	TRBV29-1	-	TRBJ1-1	CSVVGDPWGGRTEAFF	TGCAGCGTTGTTGGGGACCCGTGGGGGGGTAGGACTGAAGCTTTCTTT
15	TRBD2	TRBV12-3/TRBV12-4	-	TRBJ2-5	CASSGTSGYQETQYF	TGTGCCAGCAGCGGGACTAGCGGGTACCAAGAGACCCAGTACTTC
15	TRBD1	TRBV7-9	-	TRBJ2-1	CASSIEGQVYNEQFF	TGTGCCAGCAGCATAGAAGGACAGGTGTACAATGAGCAGTTCTTC
14	TRBD1	TRBV5-1	-	TRBJ1-1	CASSQTGQGEEAFF	TGCGCCAGCAGCCAGACCGGACAGGGGGAAGAAGCTTTCTTT
14	-	TRBV28	-	TRBJ1-5	CASSLQGGGQPQHF	TGTGCCAGCAGTTTACAAGGGGGTGGTCAGCCCCAGCATTTT
15	-	TRBV6-1	-	TRBJ2-7	CASSEAPQGFYEQYF	TGTGCCAGCAGTGAAGCACCTCAGGGGTTCTACGAGCAGTACTTC
16	TRBD2	TRBV20-1	-	TRBJ2-1	CSASSYGTSGRNEQFF	TGCAGTGCTAGTTCTTACGGGACTAGCGGGAGGAATGAGCAGTTCTTC
15	-	TRBV7-9	-	TRBJ1-2	CASSLSLPGHYGYTF	TGTGCCAGCAGCTTATCTCTACCGGGACACTATGGCTACACCTTC
14	-	TRBV7-9	-	TRBJ2-7	CASSPRDSGYEQYF	TGTGCCAGCAGCCCCCGTGATAGCGGCTACGAGCAGTACTTC
16	TRBD1	TRBV20-1	once	TRBJ2-1	CSATYRGPSSYNEQFF	TGCAGTGCTACGTACAGGGGCCCCAGCTCCTACAATGAGCAGTTCTTC
16	-	TRBV29-1	-	TRBJ2-3	CSVESRLVQGGDTQYF	TGCAGCGTTGAATCCAGGCTAGTACAGGGGGGGGATACGCAGTATTTT
16	TRBD1	TRBV6-1	few	TRBJ2-7	CASSEGQGAYSYEQYF	TGTGCCAGCAGTGAAGGACAGGGGGCCTACTCCTACGAGCAGTACTTC
14	-	TRBV5-1	-	TRBJ2-3	CATGTGGLADTQYF	TGCGCCACGGGAACCGGGGGGCTAGCAGATACGCAGTATTTT
14	TRBD1	TRBV2	-	TRBJ2-1	CASRVNRGPGEQFF	TGTGCTAGCAGGGTAAACAGGGGGCCGGGTGAGCAGTTCTTC
17	TRBD2	TRBV20-1	-	TRBJ2-1	CSARAPLKSGRANEQFF	TGCAGTGCTAGAGCCCCCCTAAAAAGCGGGAGGGCCAATGAGCAGTTCTTC
13	-	TRBV20-1	-	TRBJ1-6	CSARATDYSPLHF	TGCAGTGCTAGGGCGACGGATTATTCACCCCTCCACTTT
11	-	TRBV6-2/TRBV6-3	-	TRBJ2-2	CATFYTGELFF	TGTGCCACCTTTTACACCGGGGAGCTGTTTTTT
19	TRBD1	TRBV5-1	-	TRBJ2-3	CASSLDYKLRDRDTDTQYF	TGCGCCAGCAGCTTGGACTACAAACTCCGGGACAGGGACACAGATACGCAGTATTTT
13	-	TRBV29-1	-	TRBJ2-7	CSVGVGVFYEQYF	TGCAGCGTTGGGGTCGGGGTTTTCTACGAGCAGTACTTC
17	-	TRBV4-1	-	TRBJ2-1	CASSQGGGLSSYNEQFF	TGCGCCAGCAGCCAAGGCGGCGGCCTGAGCTCCTACAATGAGCAGTTCTTC
12	TRBD2	TRBV20-1	-	TRBJ2-7	CSAREAGDEQYF	TGCAGTGCTAGGGAAGCGGGAGACGAGCAGTACTTC
16	TRBD2	TRBV9	few	TRBJ2-1	CASSVDTSGAYNEQFF	TGTGCCAGCAGCGTAGATACTAGCGGAGCCTACAATGAGCAGTTCTTC
12	-	TRBV12-3/TRBV12-4	-	TRBJ2-5	CASSPTGVVQYF	TGTGCCAGCAGTCCCACGGGAGTGGTTCAGTACTTC
15	TRBD1	TRBV2	-	TRBJ2-7	CASSETRTGGKEQYF	TGTGCCAGCAGTGAGACTAGGACAGGGGGTAAGGAGCAGTACTTC
15	-	TRBV20-1	many	TRBJ2-7	CSAAEGMGISYEQYF	TGCAGTGCTGCCGAGGGGATGGGGATCTCCTACGAGCAGTACTTC
14	-	TRBV7-2	few	TRBJ2-1	CASSLPGLPNEQFF	TGTGCCAGCAGCTTGCCGGGACTCCCCAATGAGCAGTTCTTC
11	-	TRBV27	-	TRBJ1-1	CASIPNTEAFF	TGTGCCAGCATTCCGAACACTGAAGCTTTCTTT
13	-	TRBV7-9	-	TRBJ2-7	CASSFGVGNEQYF	TGCGCCAGCAGCTTCGGGGTCGGGAATGAGCAGTACTTC
13	TRBD1	TRBV20-1	once	TRBJ1-6	CSAWGQGASPLHF	TGCAGTGCCTGGGGGCAGGGGGCCTCACCCCTCCACTTT
15	TRBD2	TRBV10-3	-	TRBJ2-1	CAIRPGGGRVNEQFF	TGTGCCATCAGGCCGGGGGGAGGACGGGTCAATGAGCAGTTCTTC
15	-	TRBV2	-	TRBJ2-7	CASREVAVSSYEQYF	TGTGCCAGCAGGGAGGTAGCGGTTAGCTCCTACGAGCAGTACTTC
15	-	TRBV20-1	few	TRBJ1-5	CSARTQGYSNQPQHF	TGCAGTGCTAGGACACAGGGTTATAGCAATCAGCCCCAGCATTTT
13	-	TRBV27	-	TRBJ2-3	CASSLDFRGTQYF	TGTGCCAGCAGTTTGGACTTCCGAGGGACGCAGTATTTT
15	TRBD2	TRBV7-2	-	TRBJ2-3	CASSLLVGGPDTQYF	TGTGCCAGCAGCTTACTGGTGGGAGGGCCGGATACGCAGTATTTT
17	TRBD2	TRBV6-1	few	TRBJ2-6	CASRTLAGGGGANVLTF	TGTGCCAGCAGAACACTAGCGGGAGGAGGTGGGGCCAACGTCCTGACTTTC
16	-	TRBV15	-	TRBJ1-6	CATSTGFGSYNSPLHF	TGTGCCACCAGCACAGGGTTTGGCTCCTATAATTCACCCCTCCACTTT
18	-	TRBV28	-	TRBJ1-2	CASSFPGRAVDSLIGYTF	TGTGCCAGCAGTTTCCCTGGCAGGGCGGTAGACTCCCTCATTGGCTACACCTTC
14	TRBD1	TRBV20-1	-	TRBJ1-2	CSARIQGEIFGYTF	TGCAGTGCTAGAATACAGGGGGAAATCTTTGGCTACACCTTC
15	TRBD1	TRBV12-3/TRBV12-4	-	TRBJ1-2	CASSSSPGQGGGYTF	TGTGCCAGCAGTTCTTCTCCGGGACAGGGAGGTGGCTACACCTTC
15	TRBD1	TRBV5-1	few	TRBJ2-7	CASSLGDRDPYEQYF	TGCGCCAGCAGCTTGGGGGACAGGGACCCCTACGAGCAGTACTTC
14	-	TRBV5-1	-	TRBJ2-5	CASSVNRELTTQYF	TGCGCCAGCAGCGTAAACAGGGAGCTCACGACCCAGTACTTC
13	-	TRBV2	-	TRBJ2-7	CANAPGQNYEQYF	TGTGCCAACGCTCCGGGACAAAATTACGAGCAGTACTTC
13	TRBD1	TRBV29-1	-	TRBJ2-7	CSVLDRDTYEQYF	TGCAGCGTTCTGGACAGGGATACCTACGAGCAGTACTTC